The source of this T cell receptor beta chain is a study of kidney transplant recipient with SARS-CoV-2 infection. In regard to this clonotype: A much bigger clone sits one base away, suggesting this may be a read error.

Via MiXCR, TCRdb re-called the reads, giving one row per CDR3 protein. The sample consists of approximately 240,000 distinct CDR3 sequences, 25% to 30% of them appearing once. Germline V CDR1 and CDR2: KGHDR, SFDVKD. The CDR3 sequence is 18 residues long. This chain links TRBV24-1 with TRBJ2-5, with 9 bases lining up with TRBD2. Gene TRBJ2-7 matches the end of the DNA better, so the J call may be wrong. The sequencing used a blood sample, collected at baseline and on day 111 from a kidney transplant recipient. This TCR was sampled from a male patient between 25 and 39 years old who had COVID-19 and was a kidney transplant recipient. The graft donor may be the source of some T cells. CDR3 amino acids: CATGDRTSECTGLYEQYF. CDR3 nucleotide sequence: TGTGCCACCGGTGATCGGACTAGCGAATGTACCGGGCTCTACGAGCAGTACTTC.